The entry below gives a single T cell receptor (beta chain) sequence along with its context. The entry originates in a study of cytomegalovirus exposure and HLA in healthy donors. CDR1 and CDR2 from the germline V gene are SGDLS and YYNGEE. The CDR3 spans 14 residues. Trimming left V 0 bases short and J 6 bases short, with 9 bases between. Vbeta (60) and Jbeta (13) primers were used in the PCR. The data were produced by immunoSEQ multiplex PCR, yet TCRdb's version contains in-frame clones alone and is incomplete. This table holds 110,000 to 150,000 clones, 70% found once. The V and J genes are TRBV9 and TRBJ2-2; the D gene is possibly TRBD2 (6 bases). The clonotype was recovered from a woman in her fifties or sixties in good health and CMV-seropositive. Sequenced input: PBMCs. CDR3 bases: TGTGCCAGCAGCGTAGTACCGGGAGCCGGGGAGCTGTTTTTT. Encoded protein: CASSVVPGAGELFF.